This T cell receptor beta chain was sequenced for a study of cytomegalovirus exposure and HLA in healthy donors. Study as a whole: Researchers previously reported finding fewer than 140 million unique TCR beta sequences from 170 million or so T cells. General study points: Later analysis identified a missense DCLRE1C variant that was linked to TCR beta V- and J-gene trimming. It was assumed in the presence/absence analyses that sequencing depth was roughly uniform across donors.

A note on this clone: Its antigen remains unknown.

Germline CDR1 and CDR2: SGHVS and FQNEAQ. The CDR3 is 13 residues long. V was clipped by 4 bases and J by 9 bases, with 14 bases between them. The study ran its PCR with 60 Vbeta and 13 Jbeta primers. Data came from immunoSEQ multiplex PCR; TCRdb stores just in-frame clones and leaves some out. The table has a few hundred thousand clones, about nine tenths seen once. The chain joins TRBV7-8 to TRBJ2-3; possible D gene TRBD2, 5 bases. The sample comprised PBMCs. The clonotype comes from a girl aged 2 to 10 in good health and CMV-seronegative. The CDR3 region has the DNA TGTGCCAGCAGCTACCCAACAGCGGCAACGCAGTATTTT. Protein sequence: CASSYPTAATQYF. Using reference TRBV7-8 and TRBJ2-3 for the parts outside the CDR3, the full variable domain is GAGVSQSPRYKVAKRGQDVALRCDPISGHVSLFWYQQALGQGPEFLTYFQNEAQLDKSGLPSDRFFAERPEGSVSTLKIQRTQQEDSAVYLCASSYPTAATQYFGPGTRLTVL.